The rows below give T cell receptor beta chains drawn from one sample of a study of T cells in Graves' hyperthyroidism and ophthalmopathy. TCRdb itself ran the multiplex PCR reads through MiXCR, one entry per CDR3 protein. The repertoire holds some 800,000 distinct CDR3 sequences, over 35% seen once, with 8.9% in the top ten. The sequenced material came from blood. These receptors were obtained from a young man with Graves' hyperthyroidism. CDR3s include the opening cysteine and the closing phenylalanine or tryptophan. D genes are given only for firm matches. Clone size is stated in some rows and not others, as once, few, many or a class when expanded.

>-|TRBV19|TRBJ2-2|-
CASSFDGSGELFF
TGTGCCAGTAGTTTCGACGGGTCCGGGGAGCTGTTTTTT
>-|TRBV9|TRBJ2-2|-
CASSVDLGELFF
TGTGCCAGCAGCGTAGATCTAGGGGAGCTGTTTTTT
>TRBD1|TRBV7-9|TRBJ1-2|few
CASSPLLPQGVGYGYTF
TGTGCCAGCAGCCCCCTGCTTCCACAGGGGGTCGGTTATGGCTACACCTTC
>TRBD1|TRBV7-6|TRBJ2-2|-
CASSYTGQGVSYTGELFF
TGTGCCAGCAGCTACACGGGACAGGGGGTTTCGTACACCGGGGAGCTGTTTTTT
>-|TRBV19|TRBJ2-2|many
CASEGAANTGELFF
TGTGCCTCTGAAGGGGCGGCGAACACCGGGGAGCTGTTTTTT
>-|TRBV7-2|TRBJ1-5|few
CASSLEHPGRVGQPQHF
TGTGCCAGCAGCTTGGAGCACCCTGGAAGAGTGGGTCAGCCCCAGCATTTT
>TRBD2|TRBV7-8|TRBJ2-2|-
CASSGGGASGITGELFF
TGTGCCAGCAGCGGGGGGGGTGCTAGCGGGATCACCGGGGAGCTGTTTTTT
>-|TRBV7-2|TRBJ1-6|-
CASSLHRDPRAPLHF
TGTGCCAGCAGCTTGCACCGGGACCCCAGGGCACCCCTCCACTTT
>-|TRBV7-2|TRBJ2-7|few
CASSLDFPSSGEQYF
TGTGCCAGCAGCTTAGATTTCCCTAGCTCGGGCGAGCAGTACTTC
>-|TRBV20-1|TRBJ2-7|many
CSASRDHYEQYF
TGCAGTGCTAGCAGGGACCACTACGAGCAGTACTTC
>-|TRBV29-1|TRBJ1-2|many
CSVVSGLDYGYTF
TGCAGCGTTGTGTCAGGGTTGGACTATGGCTACACCTTC
>-|TRBV12-3/TRBV12-4|TRBJ1-5|-
CASSLRRTGNQPQHF
TGTGCCAGCAGCCTCCGGCGGACGGGCAATCAGCCCCAGCATTTT
>-|TRBV20-1|TRBJ1-1|once
CSASMGGPFTEAFF
TGCAGTGCCAGTATGGGAGGGCCGTTCACTGAAGCTTTCTTT
>-|TRBV7-2|TRBJ2-7|-
CASSPSPGILYEQYF
TGTGCCAGCAGCCCCTCCCCCGGGATCCTCTACGAGCAGTACTTC
>TRBD1|TRBV29-1|TRBJ2-7|-
CSVARQGGSYEQYF
TGCAGCGTTGCCCGACAGGGGGGCTCCTACGAGCAGTACTTC
>-|TRBV29-1|TRBJ1-1|-
CSAQAEGVNTEAFF
TGCAGCGCTCAAGCAGAGGGGGTGAACACTGAAGCTTTCTTT
>TRBD1|TRBV2|TRBJ1-4|-
CAGSLRQGASTNEKLFF
TGTGCCGGCAGCCTACGACAGGGCGCCTCAACTAATGAAAAACTGTTTTTT
>TRBD1|TRBV7-2|TRBJ1-1|-
CASSLTGTAYYTEAFF
TGTGCCAGCAGCTTAACCGGGACAGCTTACTACACTGAAGCTTTCTTT
>-|TRBV19|TRBJ1-5|-
CASMVEGGQPQHF
TGTGCCAGTATGGTCGAGGGTGGGCAGCCCCAGCATTTT
>-|TRBV5-6|TRBJ1-2|-
CASSLGQGSIYGYTF
TGTGCCAGCAGCTTGGGGCAGGGGTCGATCTATGGCTACACCTTC
>-|TRBV29-1|TRBJ1-1|many
CSVVHERNTEAFF
TGCAGCGTTGTACACGAGAGGAACACTGAAGCTTTCTTT
>TRBD1|TRBV7-9|TRBJ1-3|many
CASSSDRDSGNTIYF
TGTGCCAGCAGCTCAGACAGGGACTCTGGAAACACCATATATTTT
>TRBD1|TRBV5-1|TRBJ1-1|-
CASSVGTGAGDTEAFF
TGCGCCAGCAGCGTGGGGACAGGGGCTGGGGACACTGAAGCTTTCTTT